Below are 5 T cell receptor beta chains sequenced from a single sample in a study of PD-1 blockade in classical Hodgkin lymphoma. Time point specified: cycle 4 day 1 (C4D1), after 5 to 7 weeks of nivolumab. Each and every patient relapsed after autologous stem cell transplantation, and patients got differing brentuximab vedotin exposure. Out of thawed PBMCs, magnetic negative selection purified CD4+ T cells. Method: immunoSEQ multiplex PCR; TCRdb's copy keeps in-frame clones and lacks some. Of tens of thousands of clones in the sample, about 86% are singletons; the top ten hold roughly 0.44%. The sequences come from CD4+ T cells from blood, collected before the fourth cycle of nivolumab. The receptors were sampled from a human donor with classical Hodgkin lymphoma.

V is TRBV2 and J is TRBJ2-1; D remains unclear. The V end lost 6 bases, the J end lost 6 bases, and 12 bases lay between the germline ends. Germline CDR1 and CDR2: SNHLY and FYNNEI. CDR3 length: 13 amino acids. CDR3 sequence (DNA): TGTGCCAGCAGACCCCTGACACGCAATGAGCAGTTCTTC. This gives the protein CASRPLTRNEQFF.

The CDR3 loop is CASSPPLTDTQYF. CDR3 DNA sequence: TGTGCCAGCTCACCCCCCCTCACAGATACGCAGTATTTT. The chain employs TRBV18 and TRBJ2-3, with D hard to call. Trimming left V 3 bases short and J 2 bases short, with 6 bases between. The germline V gene has CDR1 KGHSH and CDR2 LQKENI. This CDR3 comprises 13 residues.

The chain recombines TRBV7-9 with TRBJ2-5; D may correspond to TRBD1 or TRBD2 (6 bases each). The V gene's germline CDR1 is SEHNR and CDR2 FQNEAQ (reference sequence). The ends were cut back, 5 bases at V and 2 bases at J, with 18 bases in the middle. The CDR3 totals 16 residues. CDR3 amino acids: CASSPSPGATQETQYF. The CDR3 coding sequence is TGTGCCAGCAGCCCTAGCCCGGGGGCCACTCAAGAGACCCAGTACTTC.

A word on this clone: Distinct nucleotide sequences in the sample also encode this CDR3. The J gene is TRBJ2-6, the V gene TRBV18; D gene ambiguous. The CDR3 totals 13 residues. Trimming stripped 3 bases from V and 1 base from J, with 1 base between. Germline assignment: CDR1 KGHSH and CDR2 LQKENI. The CDR3 loop is CASSPSGANVLTF. The CDR3 nucleotides are TGTGCCAGCTCACCTTCTGGGGCCAACGTCCTGACTTTC.

The chain joins TRBV11-3 to TRBJ2-2, with 8 bases aligning to TRBD2. Germline trimming cut 1 base from V and 7 bases from J; bases unmatched to any gene: 8. The CDR3 is made up of 16 amino acids. The germline V gene has CDR1 SGHNT and CDR2 YENEEA. The CDR3 region is CASSLGTSGPVGELFF. DNA for the CDR3: TGTGCCAGCAGCTTAGGTACTAGCGGCCCCGTCGGGGAGCTGTTTTTT.